These T cell receptor beta chains were read from a single sample in a study of cytomegalovirus exposure and HLA in healthy donors. The protocol was immunoSEQ multiplex PCR, while the TCRdb copy is restricted to in-frame clones and leaves out a portion. The table shows under 200,000 clones, with 12% occurring only once. The source material was PBMCs. All receptors derive from a man in his forties or fifties in good health and CMV-seropositive. The CDR3 runs from the conserved cysteine through the conserved F or W. D genes are given only for firm matches. Where a row states a size, it is once, few, many or the class of an expanded clone; other rows omit it.

clone_size	v_call	j_call	d_call	cdr3_aa	cdr3_nt
.	TRBV5-4	TRBJ2-2	TRBD1	CASSPGTGYTGELFF	TGTGCCAGCAGCCCCGGGACAGGGTACACCGGGGAGCTGTTTTTT
few	TRBV28	TRBJ1-5	.	CASELQGTIQPQHF	TGTGCCAGCGAGTTGCAGGGCACAATTCAGCCCCAGCATTTT
.	TRBV10-2	TRBJ1-1	TRBD1	CASSESTGGTEAFF	TGCGCCAGCAGTGAGTCCACAGGGGGCACTGAAGCTTTCTTT
few	TRBV7-2	TRBJ2-1	.	CASSLLRLDEQFF	TGTGCCAGCAGCTTACTACGACTAGATGAGCAGTTCTTC
.	TRBV5-4	TRBJ1-5	.	CASSRGPWQPQHF	TGTGCCAGCAGCCGAGGTCCATGGCAGCCCCAGCATTTT
few	TRBV12-5	TRBJ1-1	.	CASGSGFAEAFF	TGTGCTAGTGGTTCAGGCTTCGCTGAAGCTTTCTTT
.	TRBV9	TRBJ2-3	.	CASRPGGYSTDTQYF	TGTGCCAGCAGACCCGGGGGTTACAGCACAGATACGCAGTATTTT
few	TRBV11-2	TRBJ1-1	TRBD1	CASSSGGWGTEAFF	TGTGCCAGCAGCTCAGGGGGGTGGGGCACTGAAGCTTTCTTT
.	TRBV6-5	TRBJ1-1	.	CASSYSGDTTEAFF	TGTGCCAGCAGTTACTCGGGGGACACCACTGAAGCTTTCTTT
few	TRBV6-4	TRBJ2-3	.	CASSPQGRGTDTQYF	TGTGCCAGCAGTCCCCAGGGGAGGGGCACAGATACGCAGTATTTT
.	TRBV6-1	TRBJ1-1	TRBD1	CAISTGGRIEAFF	TGTGCCATCTCCACAGGGGGCCGGATTGAAGCTTTCTTT
few	TRBV10-2	TRBJ1-5	TRBD1	CASSAGGRGGQPQHF	TGCGCCAGCAGTGCAGGGGGACGAGGAGGACAGCCCCAGCATTTT
few	TRBV10-3	TRBJ2-1	TRBD2	CAISEGGLAGYNEQFF	TGTGCCATCAGTGAGGGGGGACTAGCGGGTTACAATGAGCAGTTCTTC
.	TRBV9	TRBJ2-7	.	CASSVAPGVYEQYF	TGTGCCAGCAGCGTAGCGCCCGGGGTTTACGAGCAGTACTTC
.	TRBV7-2	TRBJ2-7	.	CASSLGQAYGQYF	TGTGCCAGCAGCTTAGGCCAAGCCTATGGGCAGTACTTC
few	TRBV11-3	TRBJ1-1	TRBD1	CASRPRGLLNTEAFF	TGTGCCAGCCGTCCAAGGGGGCTATTGAACACTGAAGCTTTCTTT
once	TRBV7-2	TRBJ1-4	TRBD1	CASSLTDRVGEKLFF	TGTGCCAGCAGCTTGACCGACAGGGTCGGAGAAAAACTGTTTTTT
.	TRBV9	TRBJ1-2	TRBD1	CASSVGPAGPQGAGYTF	TGTGCCAGCAGCGTCGGGCCCGCCGGGCCACAGGGGGCTGGCTACACCTTC
few	TRBV4-3	TRBJ1-6	TRBD1	CASSQEIRGSSPLHF	TGCGCCAGCAGCCAAGAAATCAGGGGGAGTTCACCCCTCCACTTT
few	TRBV11-3	TRBJ2-3	.	CASSLAGQLFDTQYF	TGTGCCAGCAGCCTCGCGGGTCAACTATTCGATACGCAGTATTTT
.	TRBV28	TRBJ2-1	TRBD2	CASSLRGGTPFF	TGTGCCAGCAGTTTGCGGGGGGGAACACCGTTCTTC
few	TRBV12-5	TRBJ1-6	TRBD1	CASGLVRGTGTHSPLHF	TGTGCTAGTGGTTTGGTACGGGGGACAGGGACCCATTCACCCCTCCACTTT
.	TRBV7-2	TRBJ1-5	TRBD1	CASSLGTGEYQPQHF	TGTGCCAGCAGCTTAGGGACAGGGGAGTATCAGCCCCAGCATTTT